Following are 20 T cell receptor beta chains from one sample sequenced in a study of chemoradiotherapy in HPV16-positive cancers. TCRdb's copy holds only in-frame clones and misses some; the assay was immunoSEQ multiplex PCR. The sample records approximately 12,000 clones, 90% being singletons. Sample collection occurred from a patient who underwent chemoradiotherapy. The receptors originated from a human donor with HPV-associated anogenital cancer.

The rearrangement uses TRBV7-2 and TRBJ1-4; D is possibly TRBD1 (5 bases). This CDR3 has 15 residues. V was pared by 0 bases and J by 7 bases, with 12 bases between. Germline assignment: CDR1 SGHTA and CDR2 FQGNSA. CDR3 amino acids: CASSLAQGVGEKLFF. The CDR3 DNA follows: TGTGCCAGCAGCTTAGCGCAGGGTGTGGGTGAAAAACTGTTTTTT.

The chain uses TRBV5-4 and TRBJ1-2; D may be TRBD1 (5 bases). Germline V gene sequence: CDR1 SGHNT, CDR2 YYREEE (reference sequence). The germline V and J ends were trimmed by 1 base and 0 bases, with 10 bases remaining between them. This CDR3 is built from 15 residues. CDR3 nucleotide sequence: TGTGCCAGCAGCTTGTGGGGGGGAGCTAACTATGGCTACACCTTC. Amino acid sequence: CASSLWGGANYGYTF.

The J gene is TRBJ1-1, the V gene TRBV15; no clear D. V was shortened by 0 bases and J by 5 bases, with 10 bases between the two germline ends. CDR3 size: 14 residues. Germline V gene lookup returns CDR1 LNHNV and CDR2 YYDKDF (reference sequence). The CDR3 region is CATSRDMAGTEAFF. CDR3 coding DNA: TGTGCCACCAGCAGAGATATGGCTGGGACTGAAGCTTTCTTT.

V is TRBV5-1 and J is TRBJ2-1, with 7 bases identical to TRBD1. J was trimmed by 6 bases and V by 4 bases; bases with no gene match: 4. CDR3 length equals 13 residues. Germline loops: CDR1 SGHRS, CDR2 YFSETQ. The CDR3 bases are TGCGCCAGCAGCCCTGGGACAGTCAATGAGCAGTTCTTC. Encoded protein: CASSPGTVNEQFF.

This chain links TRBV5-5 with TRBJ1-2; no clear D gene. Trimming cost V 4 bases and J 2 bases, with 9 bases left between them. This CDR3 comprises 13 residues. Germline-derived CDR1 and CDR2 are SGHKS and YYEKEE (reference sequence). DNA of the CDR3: TGTGCCAGCAGCCCGGACCTAAACTATGGCTACACCTTC. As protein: CASSPDLNYGYTF.

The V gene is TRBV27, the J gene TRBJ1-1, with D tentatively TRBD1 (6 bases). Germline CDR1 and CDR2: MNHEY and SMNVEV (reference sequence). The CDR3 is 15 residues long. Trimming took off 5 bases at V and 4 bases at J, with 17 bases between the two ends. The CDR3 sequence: CASSPRWGGGTEAFF. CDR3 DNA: TGTGCCAGCAGTCCGAGATGGGGGGGCGGCACTGAAGCTTTCTTT.

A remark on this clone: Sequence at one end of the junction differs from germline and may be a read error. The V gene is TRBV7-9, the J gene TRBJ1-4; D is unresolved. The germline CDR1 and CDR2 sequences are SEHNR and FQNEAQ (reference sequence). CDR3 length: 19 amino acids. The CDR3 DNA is TGTGCCAGCAGCTCTTTATGTGGAGGGCAAGGTCTGGTAATGAAAAATCTGTTTTTT. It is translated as CASSSLCGGQGLVMKNLFF.

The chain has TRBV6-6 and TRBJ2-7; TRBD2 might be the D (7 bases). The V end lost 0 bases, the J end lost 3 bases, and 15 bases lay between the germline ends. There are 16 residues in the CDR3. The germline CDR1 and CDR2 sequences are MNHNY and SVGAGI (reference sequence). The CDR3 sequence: CASSYSGGGGGYEQYF. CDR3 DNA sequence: TGTGCCAGCAGTTACTCTGGGGGGGGAGGGGGCTACGAGCAGTACTTC.

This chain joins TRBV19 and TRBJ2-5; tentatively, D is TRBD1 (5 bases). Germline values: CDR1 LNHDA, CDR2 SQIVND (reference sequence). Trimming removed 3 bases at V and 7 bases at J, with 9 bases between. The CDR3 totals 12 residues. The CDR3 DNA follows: TGTGCCAGTAGTATCCAGGGCACGACCCAGTACTTC. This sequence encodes CASSIQGTTQYF.

CDR3 sequence (DNA): TGTGCCAGCAGCTACACCGGGACTAGCGCCTACAATGAGCAGTTCTTC. It yields the protein CASSYTGTSAYNEQFF. V usage is TRBV7-9 and J usage is TRBJ2-1; TRBD2 aligns across 10 bases. V gave up 4 bases and J gave up 2 bases; unmatched junction bases: 5. Germline V gene lookup returns CDR1 SEHNR and CDR2 FQNEAQ (reference sequence). The CDR3 has 16 residues.

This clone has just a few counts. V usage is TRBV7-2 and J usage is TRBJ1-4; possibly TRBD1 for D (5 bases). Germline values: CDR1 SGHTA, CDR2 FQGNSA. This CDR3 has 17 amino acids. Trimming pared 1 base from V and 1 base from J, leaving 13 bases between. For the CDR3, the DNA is TGTGCCAGCAGCTTAGAGTATGGGGGAGGAACTAATGAAAAACTGTTTTTT. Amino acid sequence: CASSLEYGGGTNEKLFF.

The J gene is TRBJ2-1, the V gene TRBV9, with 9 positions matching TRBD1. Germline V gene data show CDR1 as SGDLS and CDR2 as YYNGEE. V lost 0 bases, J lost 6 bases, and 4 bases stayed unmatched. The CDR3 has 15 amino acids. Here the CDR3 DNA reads TGTGCCAGCAGCGTAGAAGGGACAGGGAGCAATGAGCAGTTCTTC. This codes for CASSVEGTGSNEQFF.

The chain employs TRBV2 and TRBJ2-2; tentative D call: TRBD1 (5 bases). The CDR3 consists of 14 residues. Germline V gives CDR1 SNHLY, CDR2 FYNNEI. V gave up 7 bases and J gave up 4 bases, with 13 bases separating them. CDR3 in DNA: TGTGCCAGCAAGGAGCAGGGCCCCACCGGGGAGCTGTTTTTT. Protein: CASKEQGPTGELFF.

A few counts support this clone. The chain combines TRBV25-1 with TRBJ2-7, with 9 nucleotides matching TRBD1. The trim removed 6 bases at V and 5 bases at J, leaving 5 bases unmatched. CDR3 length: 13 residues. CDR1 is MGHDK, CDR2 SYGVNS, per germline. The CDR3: CASRGTGNHEQYF. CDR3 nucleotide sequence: TGTGCCAGCAGAGGGACAGGGAACCACGAGCAGTACTTC.

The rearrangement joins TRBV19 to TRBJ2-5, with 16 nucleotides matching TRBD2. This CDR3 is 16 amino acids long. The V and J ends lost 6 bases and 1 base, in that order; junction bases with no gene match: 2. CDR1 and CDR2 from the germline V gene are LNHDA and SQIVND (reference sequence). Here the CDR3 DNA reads TGTGCCAGTAGCGGGACTAGCGGGAGGGCCCAAGAGACCCAGTACTTC. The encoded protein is CASSGTSGRAQETQYF.

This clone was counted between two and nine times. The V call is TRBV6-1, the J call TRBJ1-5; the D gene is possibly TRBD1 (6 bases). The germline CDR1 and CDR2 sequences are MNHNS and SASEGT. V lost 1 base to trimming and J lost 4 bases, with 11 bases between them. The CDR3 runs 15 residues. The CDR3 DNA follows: TGTGCCAGCAGTGAAGGAGGGGGTGATAATCAGCCCCAGCATTTT. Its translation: CASSEGGGDNQPQHF.

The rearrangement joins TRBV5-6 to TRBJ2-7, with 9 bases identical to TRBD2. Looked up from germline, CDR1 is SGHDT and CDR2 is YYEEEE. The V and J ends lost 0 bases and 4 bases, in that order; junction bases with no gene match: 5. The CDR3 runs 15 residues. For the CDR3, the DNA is TGTGCCAGCAGCTTGGGACTAGCGGAGGGGTACGAGCAGTACTTC. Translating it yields CASSLGLAEGYEQYF.

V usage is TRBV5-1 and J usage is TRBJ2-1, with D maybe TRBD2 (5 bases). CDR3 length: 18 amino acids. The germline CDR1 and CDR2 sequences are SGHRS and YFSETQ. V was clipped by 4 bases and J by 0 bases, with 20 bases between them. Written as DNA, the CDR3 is TGCGCCAGCAGCCCGGGCTCAGGCGGGCCTAGCTCCTACAATGAGCAGTTCTTC. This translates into CASSPGSGGPSSYNEQFF.

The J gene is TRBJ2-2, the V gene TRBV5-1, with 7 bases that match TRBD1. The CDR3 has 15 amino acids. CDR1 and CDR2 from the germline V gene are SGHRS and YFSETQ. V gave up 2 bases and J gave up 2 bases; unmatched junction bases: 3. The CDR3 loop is CASSLKGANTGELFF. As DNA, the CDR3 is TGCGCCAGCAGCTTAAAGGGGGCAAACACCGGGGAGCTGTTTTTT.

CDR3 protein: CASSPSEHAFEQYF. The CDR3 DNA reads TGTGCCAGCTCACCGTCGGAACATGCCTTCGAGCAGTACTTC. This sequence joins TRBV18 and TRBJ2-7, with D uncertain. Germline lookup yields CDR1 KGHSH and CDR2 LQKENI. V was trimmed by 3 bases and J by 6 bases, leaving 15 bases between them. This CDR3 has 14 amino acids.